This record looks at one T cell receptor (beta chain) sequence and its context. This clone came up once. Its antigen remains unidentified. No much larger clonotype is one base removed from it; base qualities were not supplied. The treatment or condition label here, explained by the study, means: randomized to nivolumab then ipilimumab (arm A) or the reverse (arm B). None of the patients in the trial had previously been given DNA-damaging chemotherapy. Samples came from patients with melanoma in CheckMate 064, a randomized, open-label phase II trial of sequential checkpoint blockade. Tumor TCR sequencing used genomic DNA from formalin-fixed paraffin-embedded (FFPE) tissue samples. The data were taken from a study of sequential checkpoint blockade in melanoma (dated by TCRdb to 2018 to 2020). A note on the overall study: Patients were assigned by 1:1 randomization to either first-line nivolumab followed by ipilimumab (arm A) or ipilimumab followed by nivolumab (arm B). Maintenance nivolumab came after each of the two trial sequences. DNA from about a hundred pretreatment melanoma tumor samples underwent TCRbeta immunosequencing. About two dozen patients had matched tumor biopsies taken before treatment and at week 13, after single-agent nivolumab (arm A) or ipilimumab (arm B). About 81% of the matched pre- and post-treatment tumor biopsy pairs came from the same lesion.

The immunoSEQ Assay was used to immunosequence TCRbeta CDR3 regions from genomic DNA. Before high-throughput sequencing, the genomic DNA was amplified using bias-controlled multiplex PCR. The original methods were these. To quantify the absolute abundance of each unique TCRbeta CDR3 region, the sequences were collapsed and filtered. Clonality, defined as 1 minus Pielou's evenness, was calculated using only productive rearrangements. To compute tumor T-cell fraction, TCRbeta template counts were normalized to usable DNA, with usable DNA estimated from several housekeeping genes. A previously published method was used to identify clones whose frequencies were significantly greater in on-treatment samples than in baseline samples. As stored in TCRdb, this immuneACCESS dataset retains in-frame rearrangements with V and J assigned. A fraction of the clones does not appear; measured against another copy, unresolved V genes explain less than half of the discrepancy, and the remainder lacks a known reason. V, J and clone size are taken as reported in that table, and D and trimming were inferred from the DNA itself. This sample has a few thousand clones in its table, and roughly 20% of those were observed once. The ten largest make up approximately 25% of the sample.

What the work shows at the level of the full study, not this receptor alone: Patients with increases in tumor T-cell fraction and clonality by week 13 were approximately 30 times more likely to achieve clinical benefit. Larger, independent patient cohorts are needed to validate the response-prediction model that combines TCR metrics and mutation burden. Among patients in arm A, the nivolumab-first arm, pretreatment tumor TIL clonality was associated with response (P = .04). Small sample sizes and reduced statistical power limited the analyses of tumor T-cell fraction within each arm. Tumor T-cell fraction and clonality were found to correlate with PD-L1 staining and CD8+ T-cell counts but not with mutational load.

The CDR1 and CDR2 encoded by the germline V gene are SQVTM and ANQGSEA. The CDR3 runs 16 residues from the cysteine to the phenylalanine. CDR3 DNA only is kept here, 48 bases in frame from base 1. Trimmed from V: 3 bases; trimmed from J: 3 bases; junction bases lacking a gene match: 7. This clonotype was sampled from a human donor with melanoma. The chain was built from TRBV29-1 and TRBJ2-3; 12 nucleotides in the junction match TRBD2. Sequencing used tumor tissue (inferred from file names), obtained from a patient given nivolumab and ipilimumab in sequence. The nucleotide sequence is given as TGCAGCGTTGATCTTGAGACTAGCGGGAGAACAGATACGCAGTATTTT. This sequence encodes CSVDLETSGRTDTQYF.